The T cell receptor beta chain described here comes from a study of OX40 agonist ivuxolimab in advanced cancers. About the full investigation: The costimulatory receptor OX40 (CD134) was targeted by ivuxolimab, a fully human IgG2 agonistic monoclonal antibody. Three dose-escalation patients achieved partial responses, one with hepatocellular carcinoma and two with cutaneous melanoma. In the dose-escalation cohort, more than 80% of patients were male, and the mean age was approximately 60 years with a range of about 20 to 80. The purpose of peripheral TCRbeta sequencing was to test whether ivuxolimab changed TCR sequence diversity and led to clonal T-cell expansion. The monotherapy dose-escalation portion (N ≈ 56 patients) of the phase I ivuxolimab trial is reported in the paper. Among the approximately 54 dose-escalation patients, some 19 had hepatocellular carcinoma, roughly 15 melanoma, 9 renal cell carcinoma and 9 head and neck cancer. Prior anti-PD-1, anti-PD-L1 or anti-CTLA-4 therapy was permitted, and approximately 39% of dose-escalation patients had received checkpoint inhibitors. Intravenous ivuxolimab was administered to patients every 2 weeks at six dose levels: 0.01, 0.1, 0.3, 1.5, 3 and 10 mg/kg. Study-wide conclusions, independent of this receptor: Partial responders in the 0.1-3.0 mg/kg groups had among the lowest normalized peripheral clonal expansion, especially among CD8+ T cells. The antigen specificity of the peripheral T cells that underwent clonal expansion was not determined. At doses from 0.1 to 3.0 mg/kg, clonal expansion was seen in both CD4+ and CD8+ blood T cells between baseline and week 6. On average, CD8+ T cells showed more expanded clones than CD4+ T cells after ivuxolimab. Low levels of normalized T-cell clonal expansion were also seen in some patients who did not respond.

The trial excluded patients who had a history of autoimmune disease or who were on systemic immunosuppression. Peripheral blood for TCR sequencing was drawn from every dose cohort at baseline, at cycle 4 day 1 and at cycle 7 day 1. Samples were obtained from an open-label, multicenter, first-in-human phase I dose-escalation trial of ivuxolimab. The trial enrolled adults with locally advanced or metastatic head and neck squamous cell, hepatocellular, melanoma or renal cell carcinoma. Before TCR sequencing, CD4+ and CD8+ T cells were separately sorted from peripheral blood. Note on this clone: It has no known antigen specificity. No base quality information exists; no much larger clone differs at one position.

For sequencing of the TCRbeta CDR3 region, genomic DNA was extracted from the sorted cells. TCRbeta CDR3 regions were sequenced using the immunoSEQ Assay. What TCRdb holds here is the immuneACCESS table cut down to in-frame rearrangements. Part of the clones is not present; checked against another copy, under half of the missing clones reflect an unresolved V gene, and the others are unexplained. The sample table contains approximately 76,000 clones; only one count was recorded for approximately 83% of them. The biggest ten clones account for roughly 5.5% of the sample. From the cysteine up to the phenylalanine, the CDR3 has a length of 14 residues. Kept here is only the CDR3 DNA, which spans 42 bases and is read in frame from base 1. The germline V gene (reference sequence) sets CDR1 to LNHDA and CDR2 to SQIVND. V lost 2 bases and J lost 8 bases; the stretch between them is 12 bases long.

The specimen was CD4+ or CD8+ T cells sorted from blood, collected in a trial of the OX40 agonist ivuxolimab. This receptor was obtained from an adult with an advanced solid tumor such as melanoma, head and neck, liver or kidney cancer. The rearranged segments are TRBV19 and TRBJ1-4; the D gene remains uncertain. The DNA sequence follows: TGTGCCAGTAGTATAACCCAGGTGGGGGAAAAACTGTTTTTT. Its translation reads: CASSITQVGEKLFF.